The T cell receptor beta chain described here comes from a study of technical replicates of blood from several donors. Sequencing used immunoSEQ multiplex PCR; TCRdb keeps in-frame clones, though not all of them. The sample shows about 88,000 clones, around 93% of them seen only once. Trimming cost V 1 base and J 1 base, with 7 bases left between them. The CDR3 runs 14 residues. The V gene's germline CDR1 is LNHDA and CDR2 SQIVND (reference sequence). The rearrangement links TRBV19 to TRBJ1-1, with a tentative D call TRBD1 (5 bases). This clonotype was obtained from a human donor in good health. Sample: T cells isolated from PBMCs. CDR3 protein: CASSIGGKNTEAFF. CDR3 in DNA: TGTGCCAGTAGTATAGGGGGCAAGAACACTGAAGCTTTCTTT.